One sample yielded the 27 T cell receptor beta chains listed below, sequenced in a study of T cells in Graves' hyperthyroidism and ophthalmopathy. Template material for amplifying TCR beta CDR3 regions consisted of RNA transcripts. First-round RT-PCR of the TCR CDR3 relied on the HTBI primer set. One entry per CDR3 protein results from TCRdb running MiXCR on the multiplex PCR reads. The data show roughly 650,000 distinct CDR3 sequences, about a sixth seen once. The sequenced material came from blood. The receptors stem from a woman aged 40-49 years with Graves' ophthalmopathy.

This clonotype was seen repeatedly, ten times or more. This chain joins TRBV30 and TRBJ2-7; 8 nucleotides line up with TRBD1. This CDR3 spans 12 amino acids. After removal of 3 bases from V and 7 bases from J, the junction contained 5 bases not matched to a gene. Germline CDR1 GTSNPN, CDR2 SVGIG (reference sequence). In nucleotides, the CDR3 is TGTGCCTGGAGCGGACAGGGATGGGAGCAGTACTTC. Translated, it gives CAWSGQGWEQYF.

With respect to this clonotype: A read error may explain this, as a much larger clone is one base away. The CDR3 region is CAISQTSRRAIDTQYF. CDR3 coding DNA: TGTGCCATCAGTCAGACTAGCAGGAGGGCGATAGATACGCAGTATTTT. The chain joins TRBV10-3 to TRBJ2-3, with 7 bases identical to TRBD2. CDR3 length: 16 residues. CDR1 is ENHRY, CDR2 SYGVKD, per germline. V trimming: 5 bases; J trimming: 5 bases; junction bases outside the gene matches: 13.

Details on this clonotype: This clone may be a read error of a much larger clone one base away. V gene TRBV20-1 combines with J gene TRBJ2-1; 7 nucleotides match TRBD1. Germline CDR1 DFQATT, CDR2 SNEGSKA (reference sequence). The CDR3 is 13 residues long. With 4 bases clipped from V and 10 bases from J, the junction kept 10 bases outside the gene matches. CDR3 nucleotide sequence: TGCAGTGCTACTACGGGACAGCCCTACGAGCAGTTCTTC. It yields the protein CSATTGQPYEQFF.

This chain uses TRBV6-4 with TRBJ2-1; tentative D call: TRBD2 (6 bases). The CDR3 is 14 residues long. Trimming cost V 8 bases and J 8 bases, with 19 bases left between them. CDR1 MRHNA and CDR2 SNTAGT come from the germline V gene. In nucleotides, the CDR3 is TGTGCCAGCTCCCCTCGGGGGAGTAGCGATGAGCAGTTCTTC. Protein sequence: CASSPRGSSDEQFF.

The chain recombines TRBV27 with TRBJ2-1, with 7 positions matching TRBD2. Germline-derived CDR1 and CDR2 are MNHEY and SMNVEV (reference sequence). The length of the CDR3 is 14 residues. Trimming at V came to 10 bases and at J to 4 bases, leaving 10 bases not matched to a gene. CDR3 coding DNA: TGTGCCATCGGAGAGCGGGGTGGGTACAATGAGCAGTTCTTC. It is translated as CAIGERGGYNEQFF.

The CDR3 loop reads CASRNDRGLHYGYTF. The CDR3 DNA sequence: TGTGCCAGCAGGAACGACAGGGGGCTGCACTATGGCTACACCTTC. The rearrangement links TRBV6-1 to TRBJ1-2; 10 bases align to TRBD1. The germline gives CDR1 MNHNS, CDR2 SASEGT. This CDR3 has 15 amino acids. V shed 6 bases and J 3 bases; nucleotides not matched to a gene: 7.

The table lists this clonotype with a few counts. The rearrangement joins TRBV6-2 or TRBV6-3 to TRBJ2-1, with 13 bases fitting TRBD2. The CDR3 totals 14 residues. In germline, CDR1 is MNHEY, CDR2 SVGEGT. Trimming removed 6 bases from V and 7 bases from J; junction bases left unmatched: 3. CDR3 coding DNA: TGTGCCAGCAGCGGACTAGCGGGAGTTAATGAGCAGTTCTTC. Its protein product is CASSGLAGVNEQFF.

This clonotype was detected many times. The chain carries TRBV30 and TRBJ1-1; D unclear. This CDR3 contains 10 residues. Trimming pared 3 bases from V and 5 bases from J, leaving 4 bases between. Germline V lookup: CDR1 GTSNPN, CDR2 SVGIG (reference sequence). The CDR3 region has the DNA TGTGCCTGGAGCAGGACTGAAGCTTTCTTT. Protein: CAWSRTEAFF.

This clonotype came up many times. V gene TRBV3-1 combines with J gene TRBJ2-5; perhaps TRBD2 as D (6 bases). The tail of the sequence fits TRBJ2-1 better, so the J call may be wrong. Germline assignment: CDR1 LGHDT and CDR2 YNNKEL (reference sequence). The CDR3 runs 13 residues. The CDR3 here is CASSPARAGTQFF. The CDR3 DNA is TGTGCCAGCAGCCCCGCCAGGGCGGGGACCCAGTTCTTC.

This clonotype showed up many times. The chain couples TRBV7-2 to TRBJ2-7; 8 nucleotides align to TRBD2. J gave up 0 bases and V 5 bases, and 3 bases lay outside the gene matches. The CDR3 has 14 residues. Germline CDR1 is SGHTA and CDR2 is FQGNSA. CDR3 sequence reads: CASSREGSSYEQYF. The CDR3 DNA reads TGTGCCAGCAGCCGGGAGGGGAGCTCCTACGAGCAGTACTTC. The whole variable domain, filled in from reference TRBV7-2 and TRBJ2-7, reads GAGVSQSPSNKVTEKGKDVELRCDPISGHTALYWYRQSLGQGLEFLIYFQGNSAPDKSGLPSDRFSAERTGGSVSTLTIQRTQQEDSAVYLCASSREGSSYEQYFGPGTRLTVT.

This clonotype occurred a few times. This CDR3 is CASSRRTTTYEQYF. The CDR3 DNA reads as TGCGCCAGCAGCCGACGGACTACCACTTACGAGCAGTACTTC. This chain uses TRBV4-1 with TRBJ2-7, with a tentative D call TRBD2 (6 bases). The CDR3 runs to 14 residues. Germline-derived CDR1 and CDR2 are MGHRA and YSYEKL. V shed 4 bases and J shed 4 bases, with 14 bases lying between them.

This clonotype was detected ten times or more. The CDR3 reads CASSGSGRAYNEQFF. The CDR3 DNA follows: TGTGCCAGCAGTGGAAGCGGGAGAGCTTACAATGAGCAGTTCTTC. V is TRBV2 and J is TRBJ2-1, with 8 bases identical to TRBD2. The germline CDR1 and CDR2 sequences are SNHLY and FYNNEI. The CDR3 runs to 15 residues. J lost 4 bases, V lost 4 bases, and 6 bases had no gene match.

This clonotype was counted at least ten times. V usage is TRBV20-1 and J usage is TRBJ2-1; possible D gene TRBD2, 6 bases. This CDR3 contains 13 residues. Germline V lookup: CDR1 DFQATT, CDR2 SNEGSKA (reference sequence). V gave up 6 bases and J gave up 8 bases, with 17 bases separating them. The CDR3 sequence: CSARPGPGDEQFF. The CDR3 region has the DNA TGCAGTGCGAGACCGGGACCGGGAGATGAGCAGTTCTTC.

For this clonotype: A junction boundary mismatches the germline segment, possibly from a read error. The V call is TRBV5-8, the J call TRBJ1-3; D not certain. This CDR3 contains 16 residues. Germline CDR1 SGHTS, CDR2 YDEGEE. The CDR3 DNA reads TGTGCCAGCAGCTACCGAGACGGAAACTCTGGAAACACCATGTATTTT. Translation: CASSYRDGNSGNTMYF.

This clonotype came up many times. The chain employs TRBV3-1 and TRBJ2-7, with D tentatively TRBD1 or TRBD2 (5 bases each). The CDR3 length is 13 residues. Trimming took 3 bases from V and 7 from J, leaving 13 bases between them. Germline loops: CDR1 LGHDT, CDR2 YNNKEL (reference sequence). The CDR3 sequence: CASSQLGGGEQYF. CDR3 DNA: TGTGCCAGCAGCCAGCTCGGTGGGGGAGAGCAGTACTTC.

V is TRBV6-2 or TRBV6-3 and J is TRBJ2-2; D gene unclear. Trimming removed 6 bases at V and 0 bases at J, with 17 bases between. This CDR3 comprises 17 residues. Germline V gene sequence: CDR1 MNHEY, CDR2 SVGEGT. CDR3 sequence: CASRTTRRLPNTGELFF. The CDR3 DNA is TGTGCCAGCAGAACAACCCGGCGGTTGCCGAACACCGGGGAGCTGTTTTTT.

The chain uses TRBV9 and TRBJ1-1, with D uncertain. CDR3 length: 14 residues. Germline CDR1 reads SGDLS; CDR2 reads YYNGEE. V was clipped by 1 base and J by 4 bases, with 11 bases between them. CDR3 loop: CASSVSPRGTEAFF. CDR3 in DNA: TGTGCCAGCAGCGTATCCCCGCGGGGCACTGAAGCTTTCTTT. The full variable domain, completed using reference TRBV9 and TRBJ1-1, is DSGVTQTPKHLITATGQRVTLRCSPRSGDLSVYWYQQSLDQGLQFLIQYYNGEERAKGNILERFSAQQFPDLHSELNLSSLELGDSALYFCASSVSPRGTEAFFGQGTRLTVV.

This clonotype was observed many times. CDR3 nucleotide sequence: TGCAGTGCTAGAGCTGGGAGTGAGAATCAGCCCCAGCATTTT. It codes for CSARAGSENQPQHF. The chain employs TRBV20-1 and TRBJ1-5; D not certain. CDR1 and CDR2 (germline): DFQATT, SNEGSKA (reference sequence). This CDR3 comprises 14 residues. V dropped 1 base and J dropped 4 bases, with 11 bases sitting between them.

This clonotype was picked up a small number of times. The chain is built from TRBV19 and TRBJ1-5, with D tentatively TRBD1 (5 bases). In germline, CDR1 is LNHDA, CDR2 SQIVND (reference sequence). Trimming stripped 8 bases from V and 1 base from J, with 18 bases between. This CDR3 has 16 residues. This CDR3 is CASQSQGAVSNQPQHF. The CDR3 DNA reads TGTGCCAGTCAATCCCAAGGGGCAGTAAGCAATCAGCCCCAGCATTTT.

The chain joins TRBV19 to TRBJ2-3, with 7 bases matching TRBD2. The germline CDR1 and CDR2 sequences are LNHDA and SQIVND (reference sequence). Trimming removed 7 bases from V and 0 bases from J; junction bases left unmatched: 7. The CDR3 is 15 residues long. The CDR3 protein is CASTPARGSTDTQYF. The CDR3 nucleotides read TGTGCCAGTACCCCTGCGCGGGGGAGCACAGATACGCAGTATTTT.

The chain joins TRBV5-1 to TRBJ1-6; 8 positions agree with TRBD1. The length of the CDR3 is 16 residues. From germline, CDR1 is SGHRS and CDR2 YFSETQ. The trim removed 2 bases at V and 10 bases at J, leaving 11 bases unmatched. Here the CDR3 reads CASSLTTGVVQSPLHF. The CDR3 region has the DNA TGCGCCAGCAGCTTAACGACAGGGGTTGTGCAATCACCCCTCCACTTT.

The chain couples TRBV28 to TRBJ2-5, with 11 bases identical to TRBD1. Germline trimming cut 8 bases from V and 4 bases from J; bases unmatched to any gene: 6. CDR1 and CDR2 from the germline V gene are MDHEN and SYDVKM. There are 14 residues in the CDR3. The CDR3 here is CASLIGTGGETQYF. The CDR3 nucleotides are TGTGCCAGCTTAATCGGGACAGGGGGAGAGACCCAGTACTTC.

The V and J genes are TRBV7-8 and TRBJ2-1; 7 bases are shared with TRBD2. The CDR3 covers 17 residues. The V gene end was trimmed by 5 bases and the J gene end by 4 bases; junction bases not matched to a gene: 14. Germline V lookup: CDR1 SGHVS, CDR2 FQNEAQ. The CDR3 coding sequence is TGTGCCAGCAGCACCCCCCGGGGAGCGGGAAGTTACAATGAGCAGTTCTTC. This gives the protein CASSTPRGAGSYNEQFF. The full variable domain, in which reference TRBV7-8 and TRBJ2-1 provide the parts outside the CDR3, is GAGVSQSPRYKVAKRGQDVALRCDPISGHVSLFWYQQALGQGPEFLTYFQNEAQLDKSGLPSDRFFAERPEGSVSTLKIQRTQQEDSAVYLCASSTPRGAGSYNEQFFGPGTRLTVL.

This clonotype has at least ten counts. This rearrangement joins TRBV28 to TRBJ1-1; D remains ambiguous. This CDR3 is built from 17 residues. V lost 3 bases and J 0 bases, leaving 17 bases between the germline ends. The germline V gene has CDR1 MDHEN and CDR2 SYDVKM. The CDR3 is CASSLPDTRRMNTEAFF. CDR3 in DNA: TGTGCCAGCAGTTTGCCTGACACCCGAAGAATGAACACTGAAGCTTTCTTT.

Ten or more counts support this clonotype. The chain uses TRBV27 and TRBJ2-1, with TRBD2 matching 11 bases. The CDR3 has 14 residues. Germline V CDR1 and CDR2: MNHEY, SMNVEV (reference sequence). Germline trimming cut 5 bases from V and 13 bases from J; bases unmatched to any gene: 10. The CDR3 nucleotides read TGTGCCAGCAGTCCGCGGACTAGCGGGCTGCAACAGTTCTTC. Translating gives CASSPRTSGLQQFF.

This chain links TRBV5-5 with TRBJ2-5; 7 bases align to TRBD2. This CDR3 region has 16 residues. Germline CDR1 SGHKS, CDR2 YYEKEE (reference sequence). Unmatched junction bases numbered 10, after V lost 2 bases and J lost 3 bases. The CDR3 is CASSLLWGLTEETQYF. CDR3 bases: TGTGCCAGCAGCTTATTGTGGGGACTAACCGAAGAGACCCAGTACTTC.

This chain joins TRBV20-1 and TRBJ2-7; 8 bases are a match to TRBD2. Trimming removed 7 bases from V and 1 base from J; junction bases left unmatched: 9. Looked up from germline, CDR1 is DFQATT and CDR2 is SNEGSKA (reference sequence). There are 14 residues in the CDR3. The CDR3 here is CSGAGVEKSYEQYF. In DNA form, the CDR3 reads TGCAGTGGAGCGGGAGTCGAAAAGTCCTACGAGCAGTACTTC.